Shown below are 20 T cell receptor beta chains from a single sample sequenced in a study of T cell responses to AZD1222 COVID-19 vaccine. Repertoires were generated with immunoSEQ multiplex PCR, while TCRdb's copy carries only in-frame clones and drops some. The sample yields almost 70,000 clones, around 80% seen once. The sequences come from peripheral blood, collected 28 days after the second AZD1222 dose. These TCRs come from an adult who received the AZD1222 COVID-19 vaccine.

The chain is built from TRBV19 and TRBJ2-7; 12 bases fit TRBD1. Germline V gives CDR1 LNHDA, CDR2 SQIVND (reference sequence). V shed 3 bases, J shed 5 bases, and the junction held 8 bases outside the gene matches. This CDR3 is 16 amino acids long. The DNA for the CDR3 is TGTGCCAGTAGTATTGGGTCCGGGACAGGGGGCGACGAGCAGTACTTC. Translating it yields CASSIGSGTGGDEQYF.

This chain connects TRBV6-5 to TRBJ1-1; unclear D gene. The V and J ends lost 7 bases and 0 bases respectively, with 12 bases between them. CDR1 is MNHEY and CDR2 is SVGAGI in the germline V gene. The CDR3 extends over 14 amino acids. The CDR3 DNA follows: TGTGCCAGCACAGAGTCTAGCATGAACACTGAAGCTTTCTTT. This translates into CASTESSMNTEAFF.

This clone appeared once. The chain recombines TRBV15 with TRBJ1-3; TRBD1 matches 7 bases. This CDR3 spans 19 amino acids. V was pared by 3 bases and J by 4 bases, with 18 bases of the junction left unmatched. In germline, CDR1 is LNHNV, CDR2 YYDKDF (reference sequence). The CDR3 protein is CATSSQLTGRARDGNTIYF. In DNA, the CDR3 is TGTGCCACCAGCAGTCAGTTGACAGGGAGAGCAAGGGACGGAAACACCATATATTTT. Using reference TRBV15 and TRBJ1-3 for the parts outside the CDR3, the full variable domain is DAMVIQNPRYQVTQFGKPVTLSCSQTLNHNVMYWYQQKSSQAPKLLFHYYDKDFNNEADTPDNFQSRRPNTSFCFLDIRSPGLGDTAMYLCATSSQLTGRARDGNTIYFGEGSWLTVV.

The CDR3 DNA sequence: TGTGCCAGCAGCTACCCCGTGAGAGCTAACTATGGCTACACCTTC. This translates into CASSYPVRANYGYTF. V gene TRBV5-8 combines with J gene TRBJ1-2, with D unclear. Per the germline V gene, CDR1 is SGHTS and CDR2 is YDEGEE. The CDR3 contains 15 residues. V was shortened by 3 bases and J by 0 bases, with 12 bases between the two germline ends.

The chain links TRBV12-3 or TRBV12-4 to TRBJ1-3; D ambiguous. There are 13 residues in the CDR3. Trimming cost V 11 bases and J 4 bases, with 15 bases left between them. This CDR3 is CAAQNWGGNTIYF. CDR3 coding DNA: TGTGCCGCTCAAAACTGGGGAGGAAACACCATATATTTT.

V is TRBV10-3 and J is TRBJ1-1, with unresolved D. V was shortened by 6 bases and J by 1 base, with 12 bases between the two germline ends. The CDR3 consists of 14 residues. CDR1 ENHRY and CDR2 SYGVKD come from the germline V gene. Written as DNA, the CDR3 is TGTGCCATCAGCGTCGGGGTTAGGAACACTGAAGCTTTCTTT. Its protein product is CAISVGVRNTEAFF.

The chain has TRBV20-1 and TRBJ2-7; D is unclear. From germline, CDR1 is DFQATT and CDR2 SNEGSKA (reference sequence). There are 11 residues in the CDR3. The ends were cut back, 0 bases at V and 6 bases at J, with 6 bases in the middle. The CDR3 DNA reads as TGCAGTGCTAGAGATCCCCCCGAGCAGTACTTC. The encoded protein is CSARDPPEQYF.

The rearrangement uses TRBV7-9 and TRBJ1-2; D is perhaps TRBD1 (6 bases). V shed 5 bases and J shed 2 bases, with 9 bases lying between them. Germline CDR1 reads SEHNR; CDR2 reads FQNEAQ (reference sequence). The CDR3 spans 13 residues. The CDR3 nucleotides are TGTGCCAGCAGCCCGACAGGAAACTATGGCTACACCTTC. The encoded protein is CASSPTGNYGYTF.

This sequence joins TRBV6-4 and TRBJ2-1; 10 positions agree with TRBD2. Germline values: CDR1 MRHNA, CDR2 SNTAGT. V gave up 5 bases and J gave up 0 bases; unmatched junction bases: 10. This CDR3 region has 18 residues. Written as DNA, the CDR3 is TGTGCCAGCAGTCGGGGTAGCGGGGGGACGAGCTCCTACAATGAGCAGTTCTTC. Translated: CASSRGSGGTSSYNEQFF.

V gene TRBV3-1 (or the pseudogene TRBV3-2) combines with J gene TRBJ1-1; D call uncertain. Germline assignment: CDR1 LGHDT and CDR2 YNNKEL (reference sequence). The CDR3 runs 13 residues. V gave up 1 base and J gave up 1 base, with 4 bases separating them. CDR3 sequence: CASSQGGNTEAFF. The CDR3 DNA reads as TGTGCCAGCAGCCAAGGGGGGAACACTGAAGCTTTCTTT.

CDR3 sequence (DNA): TGTGCCAGCAGCCAACGGTTAGCGGGGGGGAAGGAGACCCAGTACTTC. This sequence encodes CASSQRLAGGKETQYF. The chain couples TRBV3-1 (or the pseudogene TRBV3-2) to TRBJ2-5; TRBD2 aligns across 11 bases. The J segment lost 5 bases and the V segment lost 2 bases, leaving 7 bases of the junction unmatched. Germline lookup yields CDR1 LGHDT and CDR2 YNNKEL (reference sequence). The CDR3 runs 16 residues.

J is TRBJ2-3 and V is TRBV6-5; the match to TRBD1 covers 8 bases. This CDR3 is built from 15 residues. Germline lookup yields CDR1 MNHEY and CDR2 SVGAGI. V dropped 8 bases and J dropped 1; count of bases not matched to a gene: 8. The CDR3 DNA reads as TGTGCCAGCCGTTCCGACAGGGGCGGCACAGATACGCAGTATTTT. Its protein product is CASRSDRGGTDTQYF.

The V gene is TRBV3-1 (or the pseudogene TRBV3-2), the J gene TRBJ2-5, with TRBD2 identical over 8 bases. CDR3 length: 14 residues. Trimming took 3 bases from V and 5 from J; bases not matched to a gene: 5. The germline V gene encodes CDR1 LGHDT and CDR2 YNNKEL (reference sequence). DNA for the CDR3: TGTGCCAGCAGCCAGGCGGGGGGAGGGGAGACCCAGTACTTC. As protein: CASSQAGGGETQYF.

The J gene is TRBJ1-1, the V gene TRBV19, with TRBD1 matching 7 bases. The CDR3 consists of 13 residues. V lost 6 bases to trimming and J lost 5 bases; unmatched junction nucleotides: 6. The V gene's germline CDR1 is LNHDA and CDR2 SQIVND (reference sequence). This CDR3 is CASSHPGGTEAFF. The CDR3 region has the DNA TGTGCCAGTAGCCACCCAGGGGGGACTGAAGCTTTCTTT.

The chain recombines TRBV10-3 with TRBJ1-5, with a possible D match to TRBD1 (5 bases). The CDR3 is 15 amino acids. Trimming took 6 bases from V and 1 from J, leaving 13 bases between them. CDR1 is ENHRY, CDR2 SYGVKD, per germline. The CDR3 bases are TGTGCCATCAGCGGACTCTGGGGCAGCAATCAGCCCCAGCATTTT. The encoded protein is CAISGLWGSNQPQHF.

The J gene is TRBJ1-3, the V gene TRBV4-1; TRBD1 matches 12 bases. Germline V gene data show CDR1 as MGHRA and CDR2 as YSYEKL. This CDR3 is 18 amino acids long. The junction had 4 bases not matched to a gene; V was cut back by 1 base and J by 0 bases. CDR3: CASSQGGQGAFSGNTIYF. The CDR3 bases are TGCGCCAGCAGCCAAGGGGGACAGGGGGCTTTCTCTGGAAACACCATATATTTT.

CDR3 coding DNA: TGTGCCAGCAGCGTTTTCGGGGGGCTAAACAATGAGCAGTTCTTC. This gives the protein CASSVFGGLNNEQFF. This chain uses TRBV9 with TRBJ2-1; tentatively, D is TRBD2 (7 bases). V lost 2 bases to trimming and J lost 5 bases, with 14 bases between them. The CDR3 is made up of 15 amino acids. The germline CDR1 and CDR2 sequences are SGDLS and YYNGEE.

The V gene is TRBV2, the J gene TRBJ1-5; no clear D. Germline-derived CDR1 and CDR2 are SNHLY and FYNNEI. Trimming shortened V by 8 bases and J by 0 bases, and 5 bases separated the two germline ends. The CDR3 runs 12 residues. CDR3 DNA sequence: TGTGCCAGCGATGCTAGCAATCAGCCCCAGCATTTT. Its protein product is CASDASNQPQHF.

The chain couples TRBV12-3 or TRBV12-4 to TRBJ1-1, with D unresolved. Trimming removed 3 bases at V and 1 base at J, with 6 bases between. The CDR3 sequence is 13 residues long. The DNA of the CDR3 is TGTGCCAGCAGTTTTGGACCGAACACTGAAGCTTTCTTT. This codes for CASSFGPNTEAFF.

The chain links TRBV5-6 to TRBJ2-2, with a weak D call TRBD2 (6 bases). Germline CDR1 reads SGHDT; CDR2 reads YYEEEE. The CDR3 runs 15 residues. The ends were cut back, 2 bases at V and 2 bases at J, with 10 bases in the middle. CDR3 DNA sequence: TGTGCCAGCAGCTTCGGAGGGACCAACACCGGGGAGCTGTTTTTT. Translating gives CASSFGGTNTGELFF.